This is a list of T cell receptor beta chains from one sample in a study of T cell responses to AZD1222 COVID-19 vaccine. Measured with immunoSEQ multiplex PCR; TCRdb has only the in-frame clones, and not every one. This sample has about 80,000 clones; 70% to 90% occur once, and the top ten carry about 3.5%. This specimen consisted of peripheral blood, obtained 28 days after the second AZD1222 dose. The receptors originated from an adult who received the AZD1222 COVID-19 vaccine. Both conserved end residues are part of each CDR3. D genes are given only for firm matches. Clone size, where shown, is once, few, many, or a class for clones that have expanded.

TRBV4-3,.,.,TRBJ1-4,TGCGCCAGCAGCCAAGACGATATGTCAGCAGGAACTAATGAAAAACTGTTTTTT,CASSQDDMSAGTNEKLFF
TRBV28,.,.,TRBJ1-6,TGTGCCAGCAGTTTAGGCCGGCTTTCACCCCTCCACTTT,CASSLGRLSPLHF
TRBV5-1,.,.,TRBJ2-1,TGCGCCAGCAGCCAAACCACAGAGGAGCAGTTCTTC,CASSQTTEEQFF
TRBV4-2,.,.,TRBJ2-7,TGTGCCAGCAGCCCTGCCCAGGGGGGGGGCCTCCCCTACGAGCAGTACTTC,CASSPAQGGGLPYEQYF
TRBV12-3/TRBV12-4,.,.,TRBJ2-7,TGTGCCAGCAGACGAGGCCGGGACTACGAGCAGTACTTC,CASRRGRDYEQYF
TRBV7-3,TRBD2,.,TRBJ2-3,TGTGCCAGCAGCTTAAATCCCGGGACTAGCGAAGATACGCAGTATTTT,CASSLNPGTSEDTQYF
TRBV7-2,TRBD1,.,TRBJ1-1,TGTGCCAGCAGTAGGGACAGGGACACTGAAGCTTTCTTT,CASSRDRDTEAFF
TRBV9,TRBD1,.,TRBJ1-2,TGTGCCAGCAGCGCCACAGGGGTCTATGGCTACACCTTC,CASSATGVYGYTF
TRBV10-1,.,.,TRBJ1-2,TGCGCCAGCAGTGATGTAAAGATGGGGGCCGAGAGAGGCTACACCTTC,CASSDVKMGAERGYTF
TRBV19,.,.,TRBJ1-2,TGTGCCAGTAGTGCAATACTCGGGGCACTGCAGGGCTACACCTTC,CASSAILGALQGYTF
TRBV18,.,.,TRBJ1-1,TGTGCCAGCTCACCACAGGCTCTGCTGAACACTGAAGCTTTCTTT,CASSPQALLNTEAFF
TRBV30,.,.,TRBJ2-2,TGTGCCTGGAGTTATCAGGGCGGGGAGCTGTTTTTT,CAWSYQGGELFF
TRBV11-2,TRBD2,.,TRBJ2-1,TGTGCCAGCAGCAAAGCTGCGGGGGTTCATGAGCAGTTCTTC,CASSKAAGVHEQFF
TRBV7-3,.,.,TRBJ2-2,TGTGCCAGCAGCTCCAGGGGTGGTTACACCGGGGAGCTGTTTTTT,CASSSRGGYTGELFF
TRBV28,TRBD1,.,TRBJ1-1,TGTGCCAGCAGTTTAGAAGGAATGGACAGGGGGACTGAAGCTTTCTTT,CASSLEGMDRGTEAFF
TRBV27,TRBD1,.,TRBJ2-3,TGTGCCAGCAGTTTAGGGCAGGGGGCTGTAGATACGCAGTATTTT,CASSLGQGAVDTQYF
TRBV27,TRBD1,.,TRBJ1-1,TGTGCCAGCAGTTTATCCCCTGACAGGGCCACTGAAGCTTTCTTT,CASSLSPDRATEAFF
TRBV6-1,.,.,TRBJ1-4,TGTGCCAGCAGTGATGAGGGAAACGCCGCAACTAATGAAAAACTGTTTTTT,CASSDEGNAATNEKLFF
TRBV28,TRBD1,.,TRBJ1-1,TGTGCCAGCAGTTCGTCAACCCAGGGGGTCACTGAAGCTTTCTTT,CASSSSTQGVTEAFF
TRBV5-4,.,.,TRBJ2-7,TGTGCCAGCAGCTTGGCCGGGGGCGACGAGCAGTACTTC,CASSLAGGDEQYF
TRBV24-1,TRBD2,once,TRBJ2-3,TGTGCCACCAGTGATCGGACTAGCGTGAGCACAGATACGCAGTATTTT,CATSDRTSVSTDTQYF
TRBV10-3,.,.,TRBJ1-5,TGTGCCATCAGTGAGGGATATAGCAATCAGCCCCAGCATTTT,CAISEGYSNQPQHF
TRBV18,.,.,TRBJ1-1,TGTGCCAGCTCACCAGACACCCTGCGGAACACTGAAGCTTTCTTT,CASSPDTLRNTEAFF
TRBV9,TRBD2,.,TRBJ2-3,TGTGCCAGCAGCGTGAGACTAGCGGGGGGCACAGATACGCAGTATTTT,CASSVRLAGGTDTQYF
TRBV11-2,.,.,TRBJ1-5,TGTGCCAGCAGCGCAACATCCAGCAATCAGCCCCAGCATTTT,CASSATSSNQPQHF
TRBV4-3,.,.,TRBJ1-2,TGCGCCAGCAGCCAAGATTCGGCGGGGGCTGGCTATGGCTACACCTTC,CASSQDSAGAGYGYTF
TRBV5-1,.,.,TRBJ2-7,TGCGCCAGCAGCTCGAGGGGTGGGGAATACGAGCAGTACTTC,CASSSRGGEYEQYF
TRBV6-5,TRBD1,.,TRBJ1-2,TGTGCCAGCAGTCGTCGACAGGGATGGGGCTACACCTTC,CASSRRQGWGYTF
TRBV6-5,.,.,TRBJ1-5,TGTGCCAGCCAGAATAGCAATCAGCCCCAGCATTTT,CASQNSNQPQHF